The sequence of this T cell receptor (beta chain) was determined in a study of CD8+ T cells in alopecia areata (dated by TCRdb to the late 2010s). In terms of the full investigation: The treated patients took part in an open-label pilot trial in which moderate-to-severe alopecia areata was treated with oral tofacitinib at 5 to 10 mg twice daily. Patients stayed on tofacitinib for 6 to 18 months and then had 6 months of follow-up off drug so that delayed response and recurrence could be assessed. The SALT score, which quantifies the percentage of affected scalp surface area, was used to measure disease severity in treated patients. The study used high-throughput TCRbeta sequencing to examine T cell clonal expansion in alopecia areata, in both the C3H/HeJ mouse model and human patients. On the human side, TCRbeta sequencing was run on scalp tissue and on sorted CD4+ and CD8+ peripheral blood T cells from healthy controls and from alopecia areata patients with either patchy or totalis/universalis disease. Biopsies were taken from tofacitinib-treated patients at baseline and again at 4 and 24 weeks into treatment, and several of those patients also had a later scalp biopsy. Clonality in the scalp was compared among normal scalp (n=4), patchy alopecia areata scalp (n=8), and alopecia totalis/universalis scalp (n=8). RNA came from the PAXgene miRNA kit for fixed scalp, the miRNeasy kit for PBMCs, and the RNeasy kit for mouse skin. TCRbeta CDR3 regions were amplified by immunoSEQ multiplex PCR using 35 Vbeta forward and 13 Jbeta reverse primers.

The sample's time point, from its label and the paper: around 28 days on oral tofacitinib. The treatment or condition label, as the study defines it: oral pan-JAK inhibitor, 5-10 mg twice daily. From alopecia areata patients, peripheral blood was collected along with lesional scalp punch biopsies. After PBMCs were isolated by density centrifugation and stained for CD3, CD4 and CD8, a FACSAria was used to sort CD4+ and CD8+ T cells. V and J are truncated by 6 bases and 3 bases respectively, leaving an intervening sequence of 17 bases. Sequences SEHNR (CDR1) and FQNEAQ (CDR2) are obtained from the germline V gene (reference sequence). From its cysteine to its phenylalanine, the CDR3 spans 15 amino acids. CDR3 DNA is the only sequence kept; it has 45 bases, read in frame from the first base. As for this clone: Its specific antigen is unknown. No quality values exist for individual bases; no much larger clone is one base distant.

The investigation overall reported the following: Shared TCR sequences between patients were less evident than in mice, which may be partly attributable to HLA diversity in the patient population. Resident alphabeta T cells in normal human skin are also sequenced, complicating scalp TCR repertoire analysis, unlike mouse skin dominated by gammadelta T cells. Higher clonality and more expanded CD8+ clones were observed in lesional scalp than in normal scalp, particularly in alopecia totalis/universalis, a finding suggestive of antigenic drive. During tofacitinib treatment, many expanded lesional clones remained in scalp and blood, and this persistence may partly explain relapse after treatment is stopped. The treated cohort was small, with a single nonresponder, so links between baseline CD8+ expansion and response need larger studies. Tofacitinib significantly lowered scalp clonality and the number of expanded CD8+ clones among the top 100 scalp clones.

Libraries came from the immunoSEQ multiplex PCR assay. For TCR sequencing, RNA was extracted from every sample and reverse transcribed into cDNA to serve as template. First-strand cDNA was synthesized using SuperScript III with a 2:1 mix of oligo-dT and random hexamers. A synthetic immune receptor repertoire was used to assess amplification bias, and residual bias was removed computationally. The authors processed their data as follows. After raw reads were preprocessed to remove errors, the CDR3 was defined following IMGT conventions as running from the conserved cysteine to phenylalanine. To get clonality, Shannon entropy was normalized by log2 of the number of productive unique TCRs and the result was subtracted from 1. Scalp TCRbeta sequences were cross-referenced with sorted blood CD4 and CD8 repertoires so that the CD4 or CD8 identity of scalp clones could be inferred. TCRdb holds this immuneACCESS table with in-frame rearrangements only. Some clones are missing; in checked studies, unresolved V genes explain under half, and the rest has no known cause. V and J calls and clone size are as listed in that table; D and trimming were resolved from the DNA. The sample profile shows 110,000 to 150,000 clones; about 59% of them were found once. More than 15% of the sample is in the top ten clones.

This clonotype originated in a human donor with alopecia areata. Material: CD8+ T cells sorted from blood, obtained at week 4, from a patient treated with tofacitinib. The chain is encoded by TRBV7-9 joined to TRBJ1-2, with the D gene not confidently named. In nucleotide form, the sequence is TGTGCCAGCAGTCTAGTTCCCACCGGGGACTATGGCTACACCTTC. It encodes CASSLVPTGDYGYTF. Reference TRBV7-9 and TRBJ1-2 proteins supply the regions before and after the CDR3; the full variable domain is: DTGVSQNPRHKITKRGQNVTFRCDPISEHNRLYWYRQTLGQGPEFLTYFQNEAQLEKSRLLSDRFSAERPKGSFSTLEIQRTEQGDSAMYLCASSLVPTGDYGYTFGSGTRLTVV.